The next 13 T cell receptor beta chains were all read from a single sample in a study of blood T cells in healthy people across ages. Primers used in a second PCR of about 7 to 12 cycles were a sample-barcoded 5' primer and a J-beta primer mix. TCRdb re-analysed the 5' RACE reads in MiXCR, keeping a single row per CDR3 protein. The data show hundreds of thousands of distinct CDR3 sequences, about 30% seen once. The source material was blood. These receptors all come from a woman of 80 years or more in good health.

In this sample, this clonotype turned up a few times. A much larger clone sits a single nucleotide away, making a read error possible. The rearrangement links TRBV12-3 or TRBV12-4 to TRBJ2-1, with D possibly matching TRBD2 (5 bases). The CDR3 length is 14 residues. CDR3 loop: CASRLASGSSEQFF. The CDR3 nucleotides are TGTGCCAGCAGGTTAGCCTCGGGGTCCTCTGAGCAGTTCTTC.

The chain employs TRBV30 and TRBJ2-7; D is unresolved. Germline CDR1 reads GTSNPN; CDR2 reads SVGIG (reference sequence). V was cut by 2 bases and J by 4 bases, with 6 bases left in between. The CDR3 sequence is 11 residues long. CDR3 region: CAWSTGYEQYF. CDR3 DNA sequence: TGTGCCTGGAGTACCGGATACGAGCAGTACTTC. Together with reference TRBV30 and TRBJ2-7, the CDR3 gives the full variable domain: SQTIHQWPATLVQPVGSPLSLECTVEGTSNPNLYWYRQAAGRGLQLLFYSVGIGQISSEVPQNLSASRPQDRQFILSSKKLLLSDSGFYLCAWSTGYEQYFGPGTRLTVT.

In its sample, this clonotype was seen a few times. The chain carries TRBV5-1 and TRBJ1-1; tentative D call: TRBD1 (5 bases). The CDR3 consists of 14 residues. Germline CDR1 and CDR2: SGHRS and YFSETQ. V lost 4 bases and J lost 1, with 11 bases in between. In nucleotides, the CDR3 is TGCGCCAGCAGCGAGGTGGGGGGGAACACTGAAGCTTTCTTT. Translation: CASSEVGGNTEAFF.

This clonotype has more than one count but fewer than ten. The gene calls are TRBV3-1 and TRBJ1-1; 8 positions agree with TRBD1. This CDR3 region has 15 residues. CDR1 is LGHDT, CDR2 YNNKEL, per germline (reference sequence). V gave up 8 bases and J gave up 0 bases; unmatched junction bases: 8. The CDR3 bases are TGTGCCAGCGGCCGCGGGACAGGTCTGAACACTGAAGCTTTCTTT. This gives the protein CASGRGTGLNTEAFF. Full variable domain (missing parts from reference TRBV3-1 and TRBJ1-1): DTAVSQTPKYLVTQMGNDKSIKCEQNLGHDTMYWYKQDSKKFLKIMFSYNNKELIINETVPNRFSPKSPDKAHLNLHINSLELGDSAVYFCASGRGTGLNTEAFFGQGTRLTVV.

Only one count was recorded for this clonotype. A much larger clone lies a single base off, so this may be a read error. The chain is built from TRBV7-8 and TRBJ2-4; weak D call: TRBD2 (5 bases). Judging by the DNA end, TRBJ2-7 fits better; the J call may be wrong. CDR3 length: 15 amino acids. In germline, CDR1 is SGHVS, CDR2 FQNEAQ. The CDR3 coding sequence is TGTGCCAGCAGCTTAGCGTTCTCACTAGCCTACGAGCAGTACTTC. Protein sequence: CASSLAFSLAYEQYF.

This chain links TRBV20-1 with TRBJ2-1; 8 nucleotides align to TRBD2. Matching the DNA end better, TRBJ2-7 makes the J call doubtful. Germline CDR1 DFQATT, CDR2 SNEGSKA (reference sequence). The CDR3 contains 21 residues. Written as DNA, the CDR3 is TGCAGTGCTAGAGACCCCTTACGACCAGCGGGGGATTTAAGCTCCTACAATGAGCAGTACTTC. This sequence encodes CSARDPLRPAGDLSSYNEQYF.

This clonotype was recorded many times. A much larger clone is a single base away; this may be a read error. V usage is TRBV20-1 and J usage is TRBJ2-7; 9 bases align to TRBD1. CDR3 length equals 14 residues. The junction had 7 bases not matched to a gene; V was cut back by 2 bases and J by 5 bases. Germline CDR1 is DFQATT and CDR2 is SNEGSKA (reference sequence). CDR3 DNA sequence: TGCAGTGCTAGACCGGGACAGGGTCGTAACGAGCAGTACTTC. Translated, it gives CSARPGQGRNEQYF.

This clonotype is a singleton in its sample. This may be a read error: a much more frequent sequence differs by one nucleotide. The chain links TRBV20-1 to TRBJ1-6; the D gene is possibly TRBD1 (6 bases). This CDR3 spans 15 amino acids. Germline CDR1 reads DFQATT; CDR2 reads SNEGSKA (reference sequence). The CDR3 reads CSVRGVGGYNSPPHF. DNA for the CDR3: TGCAGTGTTAGAGGCGTCGGGGGCTATAATTCACCCCCCCACTTT.

V is TRBV15 and J is TRBJ1-1; D remains ambiguous. CDR3 length: 15 amino acids. Per germline, CDR1 LNHNV and CDR2 YYDKDF (reference sequence). Trimming removed 0 bases from V and 2 bases from J, with 10 bases in between. The CDR3 coding sequence is TGTGCCACCAGCAGAGATACGGCACACAACACTGAAGCTTTCTTT. It yields the protein CATSRDTAHNTEAFF.

The chain joins TRBV29-1 to TRBJ1-1; no reliable D call. CDR1 and CDR2 from the germline V gene are SQVTM and ANQGSEA. The CDR3 consists of 12 residues. V gave up 4 bases and J gave up 5 bases, with 11 bases separating them. CDR3: CSVARTDTEAFF. CDR3 sequence (DNA): TGCAGCGTTGCGAGGACTGATACTGAAGCTTTCTTT.

The chain joins TRBV7-2 to TRBJ2-5, with TRBD2 matching 12 bases. The CDR3 extends over 19 amino acids. The trim removed 1 base at V and 2 bases at J, leaving 11 bases unmatched. From germline, CDR1 is SGHTA and CDR2 FQGNSA. The CDR3 protein is CASSLGPRTSGAKQETQYF. For the CDR3, the DNA is TGTGCCAGCAGCTTAGGCCCCCGGACTAGCGGGGCCAAGCAAGAGACCCAGTACTTC.

This clonotype was observed many times. This chain connects TRBV7-3 to TRBJ2-7, with 10 bases aligning to TRBD1. Per germline, CDR1 SGHTA and CDR2 FQGTGA. V was clipped by 5 bases and J by 0 bases; unmatched bases: 4. The CDR3 length is 15 residues. The CDR3 reads CASSRGQGSSYEQYF. CDR3 DNA: TGTGCCAGCAGCCGGGGACAGGGGAGCTCCTACGAGCAGTACTTC.

Ten or more counts support this clonotype. The chain employs TRBV5-1 and TRBJ2-1; 10 positions agree with TRBD1. Unmatched junction bases numbered 7, after V lost 1 base and J lost 15 bases. This CDR3 is 13 amino acids long. Germline CDR1 reads SGHRS; CDR2 reads YFSETQ. This CDR3 is CASSLSGQGLGFF. The DNA of the CDR3 is TGCGCCAGCAGCTTGTCGGGACAGGGGTTAGGGTTCTTC. Based on the CDR3 plus reference TRBV5-1 and TRBJ2-1, the full variable domain is KAGVTQTPRYLIKTRGQQVTLSCSPISGHRSVSWYQQTPGQGLQFLFEYFSETQRNKGNFPGRFSGRQFSNSRSEMNVSTLELGDSALYLCASSLSGQGLGFFGPGTRLTVL.